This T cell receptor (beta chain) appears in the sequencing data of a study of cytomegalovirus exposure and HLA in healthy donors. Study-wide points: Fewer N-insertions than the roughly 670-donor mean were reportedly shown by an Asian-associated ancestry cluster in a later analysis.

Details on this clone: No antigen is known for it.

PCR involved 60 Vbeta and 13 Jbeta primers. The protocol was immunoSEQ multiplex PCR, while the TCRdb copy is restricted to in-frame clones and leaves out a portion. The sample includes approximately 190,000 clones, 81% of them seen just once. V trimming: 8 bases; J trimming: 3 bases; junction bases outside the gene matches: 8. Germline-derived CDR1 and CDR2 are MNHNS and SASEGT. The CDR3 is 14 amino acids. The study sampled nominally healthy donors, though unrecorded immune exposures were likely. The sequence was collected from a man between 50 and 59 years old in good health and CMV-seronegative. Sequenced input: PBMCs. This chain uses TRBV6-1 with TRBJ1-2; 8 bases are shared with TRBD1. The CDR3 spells CASSRQGFDYGYTF. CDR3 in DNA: TGTGCCAGCTCCCGACAGGGGTTCGACTATGGCTACACCTTC.